This T cell receptor beta chain was recovered during a study of a mutant IDH1 vaccine in newly diagnosed glioma. About the research overall: Among treated patients, around 62% were male and roughly 38% female, and mean age was about 41 years.

Clones were read by immunoSEQ multiplex PCR, and TCRdb kept only the in-frame ones, dropping some. The sample includes tens of thousands of clones, about 86% of them seen just once. Specified time point: week 35, safety follow-up. One vaccine dose held 300 ug of mutant IDH1 20-mer peptide and came with topical imiquimod. As concerns this clone: Its target is not known.

The CDR3 contains 12 residues. Germline V gene data show CDR1 as SGHTA and CDR2 as FQGTGA. The junction had 7 bases not matched to a gene; V was cut back by 6 bases and J by 10 bases. This rearrangement joins TRBV7-3 to TRBJ2-3; TRBD2 agrees at 7 bases. Sequencing was performed on PBMCs, taken from a glioma patient whose treatment included an IDH1 peptide vaccine. The receptor comes from a man aged 35-49 years with glioma. The CDR3 sequence: CASSYGREAQYF. The CDR3 coding sequence is TGTGCCAGCAGTTACGGCCGGGAGGCGCAGTATTTT. Based on the CDR3 plus reference TRBV7-3 and TRBJ2-3, the full variable domain is GAGVSQTPSNKVTEKGKYVELRCDPISGHTALYWYRQSLGQGPEFLIYFQGTGAADDSGLPNDRFFAVRPEGSVSTLKIQRTERGDSAVYLCASSYGREAQYFGPGTRLTVL.